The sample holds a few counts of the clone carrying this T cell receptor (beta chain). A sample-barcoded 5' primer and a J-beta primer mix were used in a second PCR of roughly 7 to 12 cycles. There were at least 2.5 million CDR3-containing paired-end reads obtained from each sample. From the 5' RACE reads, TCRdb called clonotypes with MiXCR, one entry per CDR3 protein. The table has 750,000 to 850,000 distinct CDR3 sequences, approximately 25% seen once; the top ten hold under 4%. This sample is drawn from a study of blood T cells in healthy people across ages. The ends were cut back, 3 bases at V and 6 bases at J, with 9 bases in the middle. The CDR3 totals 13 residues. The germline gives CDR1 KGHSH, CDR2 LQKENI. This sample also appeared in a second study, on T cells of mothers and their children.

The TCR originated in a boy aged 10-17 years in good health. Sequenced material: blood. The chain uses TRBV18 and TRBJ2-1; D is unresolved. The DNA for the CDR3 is TGTGCCAGCTCACCCCAAGAGACCAATGAGCAGTTCTTC. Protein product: CASSPQETNEQFF.